This T cell receptor beta chain is drawn from a study of blood T cell repertoires in COVID-19. On the study more broadly: Collection of acute and convalescent COVID-19 samples took place in the United States, Italy and Spain. T cells, B-cell-depleted T cells, or PBMCs supplied cDNA or gDNA.

The V and J ends lost 7 bases and 2 bases respectively, with 11 bases between them. The CDR3 contains 12 residues. Germline CDR1 GTSNPN, CDR2 SVGIG (reference sequence). In the authors' methods: Amplifying reference gene primers gave estimates of nucleated cell counts. The repertoire was sequenced with immunoSEQ multiplex PCR; TCRdb's copy has only in-frame clones and lacks some. From that table come the V and J calls and clone size; the DNA was used to work out D and trimming. The repertoire holds 70,000 to 95,000 clones, with about 86% as singletons. Sequences were obtained from peripheral blood. V and J are TRBV30 and TRBJ1-2, with a weak D call TRBD1 (6 bases). The TCR originated in a woman of 80 years or more with acute or convalescent COVID-19. CDR3 loop: CASPDRNYGYTF. The CDR3 nucleotides read TGTGCCTCGCCGGACAGAAACTATGGCTACACCTTC.